Below, one T cell receptor (beta chain) is given with its context. Donors were Caucasian adults residing in Nashville, Tennessee, USA. Some 28,000 T cell genomes (approximately 0.2 ug DNA) went into each sorted-subset replicate. Sequenced by immunoSEQ multiplex PCR; TCRdb stores in-frame clones only, minus some. The data contain approximately 530,000 clones, roughly 95% of them singletons. This entry comes from a study of shared clonotypes between healthy human individuals. Study-level background: Three plates were used per donor for CD4 naive, three for CD4 memory, two for CD8 naive and one for CD8 memory.

Material for sequencing was naive CD4+ T cells sorted from blood. The subset is: CD45RA+ positively selected. This sequence originates from a woman aged 30 to 39 in good health.

The CDR3 bases are TGCGCCAGCAGCCGGGGGGACTCGAATGAGCAGTTCTTC. Translation: CASSRGDSNEQFF. This chain links TRBV5-1 with TRBJ2-1; 7 positions agree with TRBD2. J lost 7 bases, V lost 4 bases, and 5 bases had no gene match. This CDR3 is 13 amino acids long. The V gene's germline CDR1 is SGHRS and CDR2 YFSETQ.